Described below is a single T cell receptor beta chain sequence and its context. The target antigen is unknown. The CDR3 is made up of 17 amino acids. Unmatched junction bases numbered 13, after V lost 5 bases and J lost 7 bases. Germline V CDR1 and CDR2: SGHVS, FNYEAQ. TCRdb processed the reads anew with MiXCR; each CDR3 protein has one entry. The table records 500,000 to 600,000 distinct CDR3 sequences, 15% to 20% of them present only once. These data originate in a study of T cell repertoires in cytomegalovirus infection. Study as a whole: Both a matching HLA type and CMV infection were indicated by public TCR beta signatures. Overall study findings and caveats: Frequencies of public TCR beta families were cumulated, and this identified carriers of CMV plus the relevant HLA. In two of eight donors, the top clonotype was HLA-C-restricted CMV-specific.

V usage is TRBV7-6 and J usage is TRBJ2-1, with 11 bases matching TRBD1. The specimen was CD8+ T cells from PBMCs. The origin of this receptor is a human donor in good health (CMV status not recorded). Some clones in this sample may be carry-over from other donors' samples. CDR3 residues: CASSITKGQGAHNEQFF. The CDR3 nucleotides read TGTGCCAGCAGCATCACTAAAGGACAGGGGGCGCATAATGAGCAGTTCTTC.